The rows below give T cell receptor beta chains drawn from one sample of a study of cytomegalovirus exposure and HLA in healthy donors. Assay used: immunoSEQ multiplex PCR; TCRdb lists only in-frame clones, some missing. The sample shows about 160,000 clones, and under 2.5% sits with its ten largest clones. Sequences were obtained from PBMCs. All receptors come from a man younger than 40 in good health and CMV-seronegative. The CDR3 runs from the conserved cysteine through the conserved F or W. The D gene is left open where the match is weak. Size is omitted from some rows. Given values are once, few, many or a class for expanded clones.

>TRBV27|TRBJ2-1|.|.|16
TGTGCCAGCAGTACCCGTAGCCGGAGGGCGGAAGGTGAGCAGTTCTTC
CASSTRSRRAEGEQFF
>TRBV7-2|TRBJ1-2|.|.|15
TGTGCCAGCAGCTTAGCGTCGGTAGCTAACTATGGCTACACCTTC
CASSLASVANYGYTF
>TRBV6-1|TRBJ2-3|TRBD2|.|17
TGTGCCAGCAGTGAAGCATCAGCGGGAGGGCCCACAGATACGCAGTATTTT
CASSEASAGGPTDTQYF
>TRBV7-8|TRBJ1-1|.|.|14
TGTGCCAGCAGCACTAGAGGGCAGGACACTGAAGCTTTCTTT
CASSTRGQDTEAFF
>TRBV7-2|TRBJ1-3|.|.|15
TGTGCCAGCAGCTTGTACTATTCCTCTGGAAACACCATATATTTT
CASSLYYSSGNTIYF
>TRBV6-5|TRBJ1-1|TRBD1|.|15
TGTGCCAGCAGTTACTCACTCCAGGGGGGCACTGAAGCTTTCTTT
CASSYSLQGGTEAFF
>TRBV11-1|TRBJ2-1|TRBD1|.|15
TGTGCCAGCAGCAGCCGGGACAGGGAGTACAATGAGCAGTTCTTC
CASSSRDREYNEQFF
>TRBV5-8|TRBJ1-2|TRBD1|.|18
TGTGCCAGCAGCCCATATACACATACAGGGGGCATTAACTATGGCTACACCTTC
CASSPYTHTGGINYGYTF
>TRBV5-4|TRBJ2-7|TRBD2|.|14
TGTGCCAGCAGCTTGGAGGGGACTACCTACGAGCAGTACTTC
CASSLEGTTYEQYF
>TRBV14|TRBJ1-2|TRBD1|.|17
TGTGCCAGCAGCCAAGATACCCGGGCAGGGGGCTTCGGTGGCTACACCTTC
CASSQDTRAGGFGGYTF
>TRBV6-1|TRBJ2-2|.|.|15
TGTGCCACCCGTGGAACGGGAGCGGACACCGGGGAGCTGTTTTTT
CATRGTGADTGELFF
>TRBV13|TRBJ2-5|.|.|14
TGTGCCAGCAGCCCCCGCGGGTTTGAAGAGACCCAGTACTTC
CASSPRGFEETQYF
>TRBV2|TRBJ2-5|TRBD2|.|14
TGTGCCAGCAGGATGCTAGCGGGACAAGAGACCCAGTACTTC
CASRMLAGQETQYF
>TRBV25-1|TRBJ1-4|.|.|12
TGTGCCAGCAGTGATCAAAGACTCAAACTGTTTTTT
CASSDQRLKLFF
>TRBV6-5|TRBJ1-3|.|.|15
TGTGCCAGCAGTTACTCGATGTATGGCGGAAACACCATATATTTT
CASSYSMYGGNTIYF
>TRBV7-6|TRBJ2-5|TRBD1|.|13
TGTGCCAGCCTAAAAGGGGGCCCCGGGACCCAGTACTTC
CASLKGGPGTQYF
>TRBV6-5|TRBJ2-5|.|.|13
TGTGCCAGCAGTTATAGTACGGGAGAGACCCAGTACTTC
CASSYSTGETQYF
>TRBV2|TRBJ2-7|.|.|12
TGTGCCAGCAGTGAGTCAGGCTACGAGCAGTACTTC
CASSESGYEQYF
>TRBV4-3|TRBJ1-1|.|.|18
TGCGCCAGCAGCCAAGACGTCCCGGGGGGGCGTATTTACACTGAAGCTTTCTTT
CASSQDVPGGRIYTEAFF
>TRBV25-1|TRBJ2-7|TRBD1|.|14
TGTGCCAGCAGCGATCCGGGACAGGGTATTGAGCAGTACTTC
CASSDPGQGIEQYF
>TRBV18|TRBJ2-2|TRBD1|.|15
TGTGCCAGCTCACCAGATGACAGGGGTGCCGGGGAGCTGTTTTTT
CASSPDDRGAGELFF
>TRBV28|TRBJ2-7|.|.|14
TGTGCCAGCAGTTTAGGCGGGTACACCTACGAGCAGTACTTC
CASSLGGYTYEQYF
>TRBV10-3|TRBJ2-3|TRBD2|.|12
TGTGCAACTAGCGGGAGGACAGATACGCAGTATTTT
CATSGRTDTQYF
>TRBV7-9|TRBJ1-1|.|.|11
TGTGCCAGCAGCTTAGGGAGGGACGCTTTCTTT
CASSLGRDAFF
>TRBV6-1|TRBJ2-2|.|medium-sized|15
TGTGCCAGCAGTCCCCTGGCAGGGGACACCGGGGAGCTGTTTTTT
CASSPLAGDTGELFF
>TRBV11-2|TRBJ1-5|.|.|12
TGTGCCAGCAGCCGTCTGAATCAGCCCCAGCATTTT
CASSRLNQPQHF
>TRBV6-1|TRBJ1-2|.|.|17
TGTGCCAGCAGTGAAGGAGGGAGCAGCACGACAAGATATGGCTACACCTTC
CASSEGGSSTTRYGYTF